The entry below describes one T cell receptor (beta chain). Its antigen is not known. Generated by immunoSEQ multiplex PCR, the TCRdb table keeps only in-frame clones and is missing some. The sample comprises about 140,000 clones, around 93% of which are singletons, and roughly a tenth rests with the top ten. CDR3 length equals 15 residues. V dropped 4 bases and J dropped 6; count of bases not matched to a gene: 6. The germline gives CDR1 SGHNT, CDR2 YYREEE (reference sequence). The sample belongs to a study of cytotoxic CD8 clonotypes in ibrutinib-treated CLL. The overall study: Patients: roughly ten relapsed/refractory, some 15 treatment-naive, roughly 17 IGHV unmutated. There were, on average, 255,043 productive templates and 94,082 productive rearrangements per sample. Whole-study findings and limits: Sustained-remission and progressing patients were not sampled at matched times. Public clonotypes showed up rarely, and on treatment they shrank or held steady.

Sequences were derived from PBMCs, sampled after 12 months of ibrutinib treatment. This receptor was taken from a human donor with chronic lymphocytic leukemia. This rearrangement joins TRBV5-4 to TRBJ2-3; 12 nucleotides match TRBD2. The CDR3, as DNA: TGTGCCAGCAGCCCTAGCGGGAGGGCTGGGGATACGCAGTATTTT. Translation gives CASSPSGRAGDTQYF.